The 14 T cell receptor beta chains listed next were all sequenced from one sample in a study of post-analysis software for immune sequencing data. Whole-study findings and limits: Relative to controls, patients had about 5 TRBV segments at higher frequency, with TRBV5-6, TRBV5-1 and TRBV20-1 among these.

No antigen has been identified for these receptors. Prepared TCR beta cDNA libraries contained unique molecular identifiers. In TCRdb, the PCR reads were re-called with MiXCR into one record per CDR3 protein. The sample has 500,000 to 600,000 distinct CDR3 sequences, around 47% seen once. The sequenced sample consisted of blood. All receptors derive from a girl aged 10 to 17 with multiple sclerosis.

This clonotype was seen more than once but under ten times. The genes are TRBV12-3 or TRBV12-4 and TRBJ1-5; D is uncertain. The CDR3 loop spans 16 amino acids. The V end was cut by 1 base, the J end by 12 bases, with 22 bases between. Here the CDR3 DNA reads TGTGCCAGCAGTTTAGATCCGGGCCCGGTCCGAGGTGACCAGCATTTT. It is translated as CASSLDPGPVRGDQHF.

This clonotype occurred a few times. CDR3 residues: CASSARAGDRLEQYF. The CDR3, as DNA: TGTGCCAGCAGCGCCCGGGCAGGTGATAGGTTGGAGCAGTACTTC. V gene TRBV7-2 combines with J gene TRBJ2-7; D gene uncertain. From germline, CDR1 is SGHTA and CDR2 FQGNSA. The CDR3 covers 15 residues. Trimming took 5 bases from V and 7 from J, leaving 21 bases between them.

The J gene is TRBJ2-1, the V gene TRBV20-1; D not resolved. V was trimmed by 1 base and J by 0 bases, leaving 7 bases between them. From germline, CDR1 is DFQATT and CDR2 SNEGSKA (reference sequence). The CDR3 extends over 14 amino acids. The CDR3 DNA is TGCAGTGCTAGAGGCTTAACCTCCTACAATGAGCAGTTCTTC. It yields the protein CSARGLTSYNEQFF.

This sequence joins TRBV12-3 or TRBV12-4 and TRBJ1-4; tentatively, D is TRBD1 (5 bases). This CDR3 spans 13 amino acids. The germline V and J ends were trimmed by 6 bases and 8 bases, with 13 bases remaining between them. This CDR3 is CASRLGEAEKLFF. The DNA of the CDR3 is TGTGCCAGCAGGCTGGGGGAGGCGGAAAAACTGTTTTTT.

This clonotype showed up just a few times. J is TRBJ2-1 and V is TRBV24-1; tentatively, D is TRBD1 or TRBD2 (5 bases each). Germline assignment: CDR1 KGHDR and CDR2 SFDVKD. V was clipped by 3 bases and J by 9 bases, with 20 bases between them. The CDR3 consists of 16 residues. The CDR3 spells CATSDPSGTSVGEQFF. The CDR3 nucleotides are TGTGCCACCAGTGATCCCTCCGGGACGTCAGTGGGTGAGCAGTTCTTC.

V gene TRBV7-9 combines with J gene TRBJ2-5; D gene uncertain. Trimming removed 1 base from V and 0 bases from J, with 9 bases in between. The CDR3 extends over 15 amino acids. Germline loops: CDR1 SEHNR, CDR2 FQNEAQ (reference sequence). CDR3: CASSLGRYYQETQYF. CDR3 in DNA: TGTGCCAGCAGCTTAGGCCGGTACTACCAAGAGACCCAGTACTTC.

This chain joins TRBV29-1 and TRBJ1-2; possible D gene TRBD1, 6 bases. V lost 1 base and J 8 bases, leaving 14 bases between the germline ends. The CDR3 runs 13 residues. Per germline, CDR1 SQVTM and CDR2 ANQGSEA. CDR3 region: CSVEVGRGGGYTF. CDR3 nucleotides: TGCAGCGTTGAAGTCGGCAGGGGAGGAGGCTACACCTTC.

The chain employs TRBV29-1 and TRBJ2-5, with TRBD1 as a possible D gene (7 bases). The CDR3 is made up of 13 amino acids. Germline-derived CDR1 and CDR2 are SQVTM and ANQGSEA. V lost 6 bases and J 11 bases, leaving 22 bases between the germline ends. CDR3 sequence reads: CSVPLGGGSEQYF. The CDR3 nucleotides read TGCAGCGTACCACTAGGAGGGGGCAGTGAGCAGTACTTC.

This chain joins TRBV20-1 and TRBJ2-1, with D hard to call. This CDR3 contains 13 residues. The V and J ends lost 2 bases and 6 bases respectively, with 11 bases between them. Germline values: CDR1 DFQATT, CDR2 SNEGSKA (reference sequence). CDR3 DNA sequence: TGCAGTGCTAGATCCCGCAGCTTCAATGAGCAGTTCTTC. Translated, it gives CSARSRSFNEQFF.

J is TRBJ2-7 and V is TRBV21-1. TRBV21-1 is a pseudogene segment. This CDR3 is built from 16 residues. In DNA form, the CDR3 reads TGTGCCAGCAGCAAAGCTTGCGAGAGTGGTAAGGACGAGCAGTACTTC. It yields the protein CASSKACESGKDEQYF.

This clonotype has just a few counts. The chain couples TRBV12-5 to TRBJ2-7, with 13 positions matching TRBD2. Germline CDR1 and CDR2: LGHNT and FRNRAP. The CDR3 has 16 residues. With 4 bases clipped from V and 3 bases from J, the junction kept 6 bases outside the gene matches. The CDR3 nucleotides are TGTGCTAGTGGTTATACTGGGACTAGCGGGGTCTACGAGCAGTACTTC. It is translated as CASGYTGTSGVYEQYF.

The J gene is TRBJ1-1, the V gene TRBV6-5; D remains unclear. Germline V CDR1 and CDR2: MNHEY, SVGAGI. CDR3 size: 16 residues. Between the trimmed V and J ends, which lost 5 bases and 4 bases, there was a span of 20 bases. The CDR3 DNA reads TGTGCCAGCAGTACTCTGGACCCAGGAGAAGGCACTGAAGCTTTCTTT. It encodes CASSTLDPGEGTEAFF.

In this sample, this clonotype turned up a few times. This chain joins TRBV20-1 and TRBJ2-7; the D gene is possibly TRBD1 (5 bases). V lost 6 bases and J 0 bases, leaving 15 bases between the germline ends. The CDR3 consists of 14 residues. CDR1 is DFQATT and CDR2 is SNEGSKA in the germline V gene (reference sequence). Here the CDR3 reads CSALTAQSSYEQYF. CDR3 nucleotides: TGCAGTGCGTTGACAGCCCAGAGCTCCTACGAGCAGTACTTC.

The chain carries TRBV19 and TRBJ2-7, with TRBD2 matching over 12 bases. The CDR3 consists of 16 residues. CDR1 and CDR2 from the germline V gene are LNHDA and SQIVND (reference sequence). Unmatched junction bases numbered 9, after V lost 5 bases and J lost 4 bases. Here the CDR3 reads CASSARRTSGGYEQYF. The CDR3 DNA sequence: TGTGCCAGTAGTGCCCGCCGCACTAGCGGGGGGTACGAGCAGTACTTC. Complete variable domain (other parts from reference TRBV19 and TRBJ2-7): DGGITQSPKYLFRKEGQNVTLSCEQNLNHDAMYWYRQDPGQGLRLIYYSQIVNDFQKGDIAEGYSVSREKKESFPLTVTSAQKNPTAFYLCASSARRTSGGYEQYFGPGTRLTVT.